This TCR beta chain was documented in a study of blood T cell repertoires in COVID-19. Background on the study: The United States, Italy and Spain were the sources of the acute and convalescent COVID-19 samples. Sources were T cells, B-cell-depleted T cells, or PBMCs; the material itself was cDNA or gDNA.

The CDR3 sequence is 14 residues long. CDR1 is SGHRS and CDR2 is YFSETQ in the germline V gene. V trimming: 3 bases; J trimming: 1 base; junction bases outside the gene matches: 3. Measured with immunoSEQ multiplex PCR; TCRdb has only the in-frame clones, and not every one. The table includes some 160,000 clones, around 79% detected once. The sample was peripheral blood. The receptor was derived from a man aged 50 to 59 with active or convalescent COVID-19. The chain joins TRBV5-1 to TRBJ1-1; 7 nucleotides agree with TRBD1. The CDR3 nucleotides are TGCGCCAGCAGCTACGGACAGGAGAACACTGAAGCTTTCTTT. It encodes CASSYGQENTEAFF.